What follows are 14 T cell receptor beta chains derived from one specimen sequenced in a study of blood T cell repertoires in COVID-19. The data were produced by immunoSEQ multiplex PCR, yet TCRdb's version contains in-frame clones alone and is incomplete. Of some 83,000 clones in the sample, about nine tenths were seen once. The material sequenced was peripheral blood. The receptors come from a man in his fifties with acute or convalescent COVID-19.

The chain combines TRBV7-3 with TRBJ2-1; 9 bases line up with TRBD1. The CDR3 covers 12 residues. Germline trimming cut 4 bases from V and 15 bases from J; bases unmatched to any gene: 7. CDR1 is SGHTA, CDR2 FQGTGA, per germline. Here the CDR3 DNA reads TGTGCCAGCAGCTCAACAGGGGGCGTGTGGTTCTTC. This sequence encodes CASSSTGGVWFF.

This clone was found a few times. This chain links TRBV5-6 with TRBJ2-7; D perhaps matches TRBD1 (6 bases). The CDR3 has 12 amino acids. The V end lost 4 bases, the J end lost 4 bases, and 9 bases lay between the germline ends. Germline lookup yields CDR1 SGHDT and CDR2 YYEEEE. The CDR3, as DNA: TGTGCCAGCAGCCAAACAGGGTACGAGCAGTACGTC. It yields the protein CASSQTGYEQYV.

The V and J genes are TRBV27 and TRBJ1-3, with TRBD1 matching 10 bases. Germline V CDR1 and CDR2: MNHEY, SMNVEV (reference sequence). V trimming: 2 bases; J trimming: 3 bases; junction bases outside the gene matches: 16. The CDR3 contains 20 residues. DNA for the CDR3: TGTGCCAGCAGTTTAAGATGGGACAGGGGAATTTTTCTAGGTGGAAACACCATATATTTT. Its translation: CASSLRWDRGIFLGGNTIYF.

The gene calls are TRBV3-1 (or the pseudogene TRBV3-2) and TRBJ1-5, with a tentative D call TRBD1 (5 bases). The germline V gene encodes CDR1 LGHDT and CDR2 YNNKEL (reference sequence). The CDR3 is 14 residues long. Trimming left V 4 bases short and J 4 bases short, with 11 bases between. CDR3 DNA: TGTGCCAGCAGCCCCGGACAATCGAATCAGCCCCAGCATTTT. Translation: CASSPGQSNQPQHF.

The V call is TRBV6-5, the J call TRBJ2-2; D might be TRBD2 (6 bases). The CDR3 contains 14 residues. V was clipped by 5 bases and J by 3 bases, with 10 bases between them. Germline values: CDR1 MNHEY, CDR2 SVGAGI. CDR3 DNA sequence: TGTGCCAGCAGTAGGACTACCGACACCGGGGAGCTGTTTTTT. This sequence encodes CASSRTTDTGELFF.

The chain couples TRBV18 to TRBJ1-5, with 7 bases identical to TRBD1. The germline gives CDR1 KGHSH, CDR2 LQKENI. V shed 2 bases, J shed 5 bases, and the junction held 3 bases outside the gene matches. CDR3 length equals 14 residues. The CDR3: CASSPGQEYQPQHF. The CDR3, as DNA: TGTGCCAGCTCACCAGGACAGGAGTATCAGCCCCAGCATTTT.

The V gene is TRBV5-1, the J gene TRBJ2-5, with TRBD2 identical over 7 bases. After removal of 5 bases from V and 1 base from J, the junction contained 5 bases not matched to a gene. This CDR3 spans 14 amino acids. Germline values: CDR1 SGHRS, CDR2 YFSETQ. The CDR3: CASRSPGGQETQYF. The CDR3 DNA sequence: TGCGCCAGCAGATCCCCGGGGGGCCAAGAGACCCAGTACTTC.

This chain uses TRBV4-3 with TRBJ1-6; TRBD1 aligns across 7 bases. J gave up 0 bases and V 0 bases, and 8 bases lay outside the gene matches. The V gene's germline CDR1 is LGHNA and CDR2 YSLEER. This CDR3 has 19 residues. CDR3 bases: TGCGCCAGCAGCCAAGATCGGCTTGAGGGGGCCTCCTATAATTCACCCCTCCACTTT. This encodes CASSQDRLEGASYNSPLHF.

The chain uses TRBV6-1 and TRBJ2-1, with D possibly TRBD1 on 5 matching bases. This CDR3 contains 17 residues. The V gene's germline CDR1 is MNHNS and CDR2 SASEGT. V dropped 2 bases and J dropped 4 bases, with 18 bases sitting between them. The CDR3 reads CASSEKKLGPPYNEQFF. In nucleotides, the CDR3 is TGTGCCAGCAGTGAAAAAAAATTGGGGCCTCCTTACAATGAGCAGTTCTTC.

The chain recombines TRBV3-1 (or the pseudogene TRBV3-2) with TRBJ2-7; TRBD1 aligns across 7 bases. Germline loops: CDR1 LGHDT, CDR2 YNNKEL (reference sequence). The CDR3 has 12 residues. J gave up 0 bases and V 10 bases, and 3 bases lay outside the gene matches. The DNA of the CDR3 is TGTGCCACAAGGGACAGCTCCTACGAGCAGTACGTC. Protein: CATRDSSYEQYV.

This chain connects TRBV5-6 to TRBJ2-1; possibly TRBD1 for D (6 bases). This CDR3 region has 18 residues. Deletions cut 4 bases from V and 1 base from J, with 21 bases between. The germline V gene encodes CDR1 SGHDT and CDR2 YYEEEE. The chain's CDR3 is CASSRGGLSLSSYNEQFF. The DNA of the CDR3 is TGTGCCAGCAGCCGAGGGGGTCTTTCGTTATCATCCTACAATGAGCAGTTCTTC.

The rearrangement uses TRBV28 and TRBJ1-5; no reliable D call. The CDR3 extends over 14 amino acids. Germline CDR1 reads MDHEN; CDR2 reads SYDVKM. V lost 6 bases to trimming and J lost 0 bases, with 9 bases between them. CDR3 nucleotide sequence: TGTGCCAGCAGCCTCCACGGTAGCAATCAGCCCCAGCATTTT. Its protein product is CASSLHGSNQPQHF.

The CDR3 region is CSAKTSGIRNEQFF. In DNA form, the CDR3 reads TGCAGCGCTAAGACTAGCGGGATTAGAAATGAGCAGTTCTTC. J is TRBJ2-1 and V is TRBV29-1, with TRBD2 matching 11 bases. CDR1 is SQVTM, CDR2 ANQGSEA, per germline. The CDR3 has 14 amino acids. J lost 7 bases, V lost 7 bases, and 9 bases had no gene match.

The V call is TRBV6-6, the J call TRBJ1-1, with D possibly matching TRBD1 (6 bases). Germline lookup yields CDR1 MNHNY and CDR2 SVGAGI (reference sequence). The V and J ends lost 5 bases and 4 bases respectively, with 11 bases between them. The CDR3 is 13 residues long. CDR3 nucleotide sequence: TGTGCCAGCAGTCTAGGGGGGGGCACTGAAGCTTTCTTT. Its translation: CASSLGGGTEAFF.